The clone carrying this T cell receptor beta chain was seen only a few times. The antigen is unknown. A second PCR of roughly 7 to 11 cycles used a sample-barcoded 5' primer and a J-beta primer mix. TCRdb recomputed calls from the 5' RACE reads with MiXCR, one row per CDR3 protein. The sample lists under 2,000,000 distinct CDR3 sequences, around 50% occurring once. This sample was taken from a study of blood T cells in healthy people across ages. Overall study findings and caveats: TCR beta diversity correlated strongly with naive T cell percentage.

This CDR3 comprises 16 residues. Germline V gene sequence: CDR1 SEHNR, CDR2 FQNEAQ (reference sequence). The ends were cut back, 0 bases at V and 7 bases at J, with 16 bases in the middle. The sample comprised blood. The genes are TRBV7-9 and TRBJ2-1, with D possibly being TRBD1 or TRBD2 (6 bases each). The clonotype was recovered from a woman aged 40 to 50 in good health. The CDR3 DNA follows: TGTGCCAGCAGCTTAGCGTCCGGGGGCCGAGGGAATGAGCAGTTCTTC. The encoded protein is CASSLASGGRGNEQFF.